The subject of this entry is one T cell receptor (beta chain). V was shortened by 4 bases and J by 7 bases, with 10 bases between the two germline ends. The CDR3 is made up of 13 amino acids. Germline assignment: CDR1 ENHRY and CDR2 SYGVKD. The entry originates in a study of blood T cell repertoires in COVID-19. Study in general: The United States, Italy and Spain provided the acute and convalescent COVID-19 samples.

Residents of 24 US areas, aged roughly 18 to 89 years, made up the participants. Participants reported their clinical history, and cohort assignment relied on those reports. In the source study's methods: Researchers report that nucleated cell counts were estimated from reference gene primer amplification. Sequencing was performed with immunoSEQ multiplex PCR; in TCRdb, only in-frame clones are kept and a portion is missing. That table supplies the V and J calls and clone size; D and trimming were determined from the DNA. The table records some 240,000 clones, roughly 84% of them present only once. Input material: PBMCs or T cells enriched from blood (not recorded which). The chain carries TRBV10-3 and TRBJ1-4, with D maybe TRBD1 (5 bases). The source of this sequence is a woman between 45 and 60 years old who had been exposed to COVID-19. CDR3 nucleotides: TGTGCCATCAGTGGGGGGGATGGTGAAAAACTGTTTTTT. It specifies CAISGGDGEKLFF.